Below are 26 T cell receptor beta chains sequenced from a single sample in a study of cytomegalovirus exposure and HLA in healthy donors. The PCR made use of 60 Vbeta and 13 Jbeta primers. Some clones are missing from TCRdb's copy, which holds only in-frame ones; the method was immunoSEQ multiplex PCR. There are 90,000 or so clones in the sample; 75% to 90% occur only once, and roughly 30% lies in the top ten. Material for sequencing was PBMCs. The receptors were sampled from a man aged 50-60 years in good health and CMV-seropositive.

The chain uses TRBV5-4 and TRBJ1-1; 7 positions agree with TRBD1. Trimming took 0 bases from V and 4 from J; bases not matched to a gene: 3. This CDR3 contains 14 residues. Germline V CDR1 and CDR2: SGHNT, YYREEE (reference sequence). The CDR3 DNA reads as TGTGCCAGCAGCTTGGGGGACAGTCCCACTGAAGCTTTCTTT. As protein: CASSLGDSPTEAFF.

This clone was seen once. The V and J genes are TRBV9 and TRBJ2-3; no definite D call. The germline CDR1 and CDR2 sequences are SGDLS and YYNGEE. This CDR3 region has 14 residues. With 0 bases removed from V and 1 base from J, the gap between germline ends came to 6 bases. In DNA form, the CDR3 reads TGTGCCAGCAGCGTAGCCCCTGGCACAGATACGCAGTATTTT. Its protein is CASSVAPGTDTQYF.

This chain connects TRBV5-4 to TRBJ2-1; the D gene is possibly TRBD1 (6 bases). The CDR3 has 15 residues. Germline CDR1 is SGHNT and CDR2 is YYREEE (reference sequence). The germline V and J ends were trimmed by 2 bases and 0 bases, with 9 bases remaining between them. This CDR3 is CASSFQGSSYNEQFF. CDR3 bases: TGTGCCAGCAGCTTTCAGGGGAGCTCCTACAATGAGCAGTTCTTC. Combining the CDR3 with reference TRBV5-4 and TRBJ2-1 gives the whole variable domain ETGVTQSPTHLIKTRGQQVTLRCSSQSGHNTVSWYQQALGQGPQFIFQYYREEENGRGNFPPRFSGLQFPNYSSELNVNALELDDSALYLCASSFQGSSYNEQFFGPGTRLTVL.

The rearrangement joins TRBV5-5 to TRBJ1-5, with 7 bases aligning to TRBD1. The germline gives CDR1 SGHKS, CDR2 YYEKEE (reference sequence). This CDR3 region has 14 residues. V lost 4 bases, J lost 7 bases, and 8 bases stayed unmatched. CDR3 nucleotide sequence: TGTGCCAGCAGCATGGGGACAGTAGGACAGCCCCAGCATTTT. This codes for CASSMGTVGQPQHF.

The V and J genes are TRBV5-1 and TRBJ1-1; D is ambiguous. In germline, CDR1 is SGHRS, CDR2 YFSETQ. This CDR3 contains 13 residues. The V gene lost 1 base and the J gene lost 1 base, with 5 bases spanning the gap. This CDR3 reads CASSLSENTEAFF. The DNA of the CDR3 is TGCGCCAGCAGCTTGTCAGAGAACACTGAAGCTTTCTTT.

This chain uses TRBV7-9 with TRBJ1-4; 8 positions match TRBD1. J was trimmed by 6 bases and V by 5 bases; bases with no gene match: 5. CDR1 is SEHNR, CDR2 FQNEAQ, per germline (reference sequence). The CDR3 consists of 14 residues. The CDR3 nucleotides read TGTGCCAGCAGCGGGTTACAGGGGGATGAAAAACTGTTTTTT. Its protein product is CASSGLQGDEKLFF.

DNA for the CDR3: TGTGCCAGCAGCGTAGTGGTAGGACTCAGCGGAGATACGCAGTATTTT. Translated: CASSVVVGLSGDTQYF. The V and J genes are TRBV9 and TRBJ2-3; D perhaps matches TRBD2 (5 bases). Trimming stripped 0 bases from V and 5 bases from J, with 16 bases between. CDR1 is SGDLS and CDR2 is YYNGEE in the germline V gene. This CDR3 contains 16 residues. Supplemented by reference TRBV9 and TRBJ2-3, the full variable domain reads DSGVTQTPKHLITATGQRVTLRCSPRSGDLSVYWYQQSLDQGLQFLIQYYNGEERAKGNILERFSAQQFPDLHSELNLSSLELGDSALYFCASSVVVGLSGDTQYFGPGTRLTVL.

The rearrangement joins TRBV2 to TRBJ1-3; 8 positions agree with TRBD1. The CDR3 is 14 amino acids. CDR1 and CDR2 from the germline V gene are SNHLY and FYNNEI. V lost 6 bases to trimming and J lost 2 bases; unmatched junction nucleotides: 3. In DNA form, the CDR3 reads TGTGCCAGCAGGGGACAGGCCGCTGGAAACACCATATATTTT. Translated, it gives CASRGQAAGNTIYF.

The chain joins TRBV4-1 to TRBJ2-7; TRBD1 aligns across 7 bases. V lost 2 bases, J lost 0 bases, and 13 bases stayed unmatched. Per germline, CDR1 MGHRA and CDR2 YSYEKL. CDR3 size: 18 residues. This chain's CDR3 is CASSQLRDRVGFSYEQYF. As DNA, the CDR3 is TGCGCCAGCAGCCAACTCCGGGACAGAGTAGGTTTCTCCTACGAGCAGTACTTC.

The gene calls are TRBV9 and TRBJ1-1; TRBD1 might be the D (6 bases). The CDR3 loop spans 15 amino acids. V was pared by 2 bases and J by 2 bases, with 13 bases between. Germline lookup yields CDR1 SGDLS and CDR2 YYNGEE. In nucleotides, the CDR3 is TGTGCCAGCAGCGTTCTGACAGGCCGAAACACTGAAGCTTTCTTT. Residues: CASSVLTGRNTEAFF.

The chain carries TRBV6-6 and TRBJ2-3, with 10 positions matching TRBD2. The CDR3 sequence is 16 residues long. Germline V gene sequence: CDR1 MNHNY, CDR2 SVGAGI (reference sequence). Trimming removed 4 bases from V and 3 bases from J; junction bases left unmatched: 7. DNA of the CDR3: TGTGCCAGCAGTTCCGCAGCGGGAGGGGTGACAGATACGCAGTATTTT. Amino acid sequence: CASSSAAGGVTDTQYF.

The chain couples TRBV9 to TRBJ1-3; TRBD1 agrees at 9 bases. This CDR3 spans 17 amino acids. V lost 4 bases to trimming and J lost 3 bases; unmatched junction nucleotides: 11. In germline, CDR1 is SGDLS, CDR2 YYNGEE. The CDR3 reads CASSTNRGRLGGNTIYF. CDR3 DNA: TGTGCCAGCAGCACAAACAGGGGGCGACTAGGTGGAAACACCATATATTTT. The complete variable domain, with remaining parts taken from reference TRBV9 and TRBJ1-3, reads DSGVTQTPKHLITATGQRVTLRCSPRSGDLSVYWYQQSLDQGLQFLIQYYNGEERAKGNILERFSAQQFPDLHSELNLSSLELGDSALYFCASSTNRGRLGGNTIYFGEGSWLTVV.

The chain couples TRBV2 to TRBJ2-2; no reliable D call. Germline lookup yields CDR1 SNHLY and CDR2 FYNNEI. CDR3 size: 12 residues. V dropped 4 bases and J dropped 3 bases, with 3 bases sitting between them. The CDR3: CASSADTGELFF. CDR3 nucleotide sequence: TGTGCCAGCAGTGCCGACACCGGGGAGCTGTTTTTT.

The J gene is TRBJ1-2, the V gene TRBV30; 9 positions agree with TRBD1. Germline trimming cut 7 bases from V and 7 bases from J; bases unmatched to any gene: 7. The CDR3 is made up of 12 amino acids. The germline V gene encodes CDR1 GTSNPN and CDR2 SVGIG (reference sequence). CDR3 amino acids: CASAGTGSGYTF. CDR3 DNA sequence: TGTGCCTCCGCCGGGACAGGGTCTGGCTACACCTTC. Complete variable domain (other parts from reference TRBV30 and TRBJ1-2): SQTIHQWPATLVQPVGSPLSLECTVEGTSNPNLYWYRQAAGRGLQLLFYSVGIGQISSEVPQNLSASRPQDRQFILSSKKLLLSDSGFYLCASAGTGSGYTFGSGTRLTVV.

The chain employs TRBV18 and TRBJ2-7, with 8 bases fitting TRBD2. Germline V gene lookup returns CDR1 KGHSH and CDR2 LQKENI. Losses at the gene ends were 4 bases for V and 2 bases for J; bases not matched to a gene: 4. The CDR3 has 14 amino acids. The DNA for the CDR3 is TGTGCCAGCTCACGGGCTAGCGGGCCCTACGAGCAGTACTTC. The encoded protein is CASSRASGPYEQYF.

To note about this clone: A read error may account for a junction end that differs from germline. The chain recombines TRBV7-9 with TRBJ2-6; TRBD1 matches at 8 bases. CDR3 length: 15 residues. Germline CDR1 reads SEHNR; CDR2 reads FQNEAQ (reference sequence). CDR3 sequence (DNA): TGTGCCAGCAGCAAAGGACAGGGTGGGGCCAACGGCCTGACTTTC. This codes for CASSKGQGGANGLTF. The variable domain in full, completed from reference TRBV7-9 and TRBJ2-6, reads DTGVSQNPRHKITKRGQNVTFRCDPISEHNRLYWYRQTLGQGPEFLTYFQNEAQLEKSRLLSDRFSAERPKGSFSTLEIQRTEQGDSAMYLCASSKGQGGANGLTFGAGSRLTVL.

The chain's CDR3 is CASSLAGLNYGYTF. In DNA, the CDR3 is TGTGCCAGCAGCTTGGCCGGACTGAACTATGGCTACACCTTC. The gene calls are TRBV5-4 and TRBJ1-2, with no clear D. CDR1 is SGHNT and CDR2 is YYREEE in the germline V gene (reference sequence). V lost 0 bases, J lost 2 bases, and 8 bases lay in between. The CDR3 runs 14 residues.

V usage is TRBV6-4 and J usage is TRBJ2-1; 8 bases agree with TRBD1. J was trimmed by 9 bases and V by 6 bases; bases with no gene match: 16. CDR3 length: 16 amino acids. Germline CDR1 MRHNA, CDR2 SNTAGT. The CDR3 DNA reads as TGTGCCAGCAGAAAGTCTGGGACAGGACCTGAAAGTGAGCAGTTCTTC. It specifies CASRKSGTGPESEQFF.

This clone was picked up one time. V gene TRBV11-2 combines with J gene TRBJ1-1; D unresolved. Germline loops: CDR1 SGHAT, CDR2 FQNNGV. The CDR3 is 14 residues long. The ends were cut back, 10 bases at V and 3 bases at J, with 18 bases in the middle. CDR3 amino acids: CATREDLRDTEAFF. CDR3 DNA sequence: TGTGCCACCCGGGAGGACCTGCGGGACACTGAAGCTTTCTTT.

The V call is TRBV7-8, the J call TRBJ2-3; TRBD2 agrees at 7 bases. This CDR3 contains 18 residues. V gave up 6 bases and J gave up 0 bases; unmatched junction bases: 15. Germline values: CDR1 SGHVS, CDR2 FQNEAQ. CDR3 residues: CASRIRARDYTSTDTQYF. The DNA for the CDR3 is TGTGCCAGCAGGATACGCGCCCGGGACTATACTAGCACAGATACGCAGTATTTT.

Details on this clone: An end of the junction does not agree with germline; a read error may underlie this. The V call is TRBV5-1, the J call TRBJ1-2, with 8 positions matching TRBD1. Germline V gives CDR1 SGHRS, CDR2 YFSETQ. CDR3 size: 15 residues. The CDR3 sequence: CASSPGQGGNSGYTF. CDR3 sequence (DNA): TGCGCCAGCAGCCCCGGACAGGGTGGGAACTCTGGCTACACCTTC.

The chain uses TRBV30 and TRBJ2-3, with D tentatively TRBD2 (7 bases). Germline CDR1 is GTSNPN and CDR2 is SVGIG (reference sequence). The CDR3 extends over 16 amino acids. Trimming took 0 bases from V and 3 from J, leaving 16 bases between them. The CDR3 spells CAWSVPGDYYTDTQYF. CDR3 coding DNA: TGTGCCTGGAGTGTACCAGGGGACTACTATACAGATACGCAGTATTTT.

The V call is TRBV7-9, the J call TRBJ2-2, with 11 nucleotides matching TRBD2. V lost 6 bases and J lost 6; bases outside the gene matches: 12. This CDR3 contains 17 residues. CDR1 and CDR2 (germline): SEHNR, FQNEAQ (reference sequence). CDR3 bases: TGTGCCAGCAGATTTTCGACTAGCGGGACCCTGGCCGGGGAGCTGTTTTTT. This gives the protein CASRFSTSGTLAGELFF.

The table lists this clone with a few counts. The rearrangement uses TRBV25-1 and TRBJ2-2, with D possibly matching TRBD1 (5 bases). The CDR3 consists of 15 residues. Trimming took 3 bases from V and 3 from J, leaving 11 bases between them. CDR1 and CDR2 from the germline V gene are MGHDK and SYGVNS. In DNA form, the CDR3 reads TGTGCCAGCAGTGAGGCAGGGTCCCACACCGGGGAGCTGTTTTTT. Translating gives CASSEAGSHTGELFF. The full variable domain, rest sourced from reference TRBV25-1 and TRBJ2-2, is EADIYQTPRYLVIGTGKKITLECSQTMGHDKMYWYQQDPGMELHLIHYSYGVNSTEKGDLSSESTVSRIRTEHFPLTLESARPSHTSQYLCASSEAGSHTGELFFGEGSRLTVL.

This chain uses TRBV27 with TRBJ1-1; D perhaps matches TRBD1 (5 bases). This CDR3 is built from 13 residues. The V end lost 8 bases, the J end lost 7 bases, and 17 bases lay between the germline ends. Germline CDR1 reads MNHEY; CDR2 reads SMNVEV (reference sequence). The CDR3 DNA reads as TGTGCCAGCCGCCCGTCAGGGAGGATTGAAGCTTTCTTT. Amino acids: CASRPSGRIEAFF.

V usage is TRBV5-6 and J usage is TRBJ1-2; D gene ambiguous. Germline assignment: CDR1 SGHDT and CDR2 YYEEEE. The CDR3 is 14 amino acids. V gave up 4 bases and J gave up 0 bases, with 10 bases separating them. This CDR3 reads CASSPGPANYGYTF. For the CDR3, the DNA is TGTGCCAGCAGCCCAGGCCCAGCTAACTATGGCTACACCTTC.